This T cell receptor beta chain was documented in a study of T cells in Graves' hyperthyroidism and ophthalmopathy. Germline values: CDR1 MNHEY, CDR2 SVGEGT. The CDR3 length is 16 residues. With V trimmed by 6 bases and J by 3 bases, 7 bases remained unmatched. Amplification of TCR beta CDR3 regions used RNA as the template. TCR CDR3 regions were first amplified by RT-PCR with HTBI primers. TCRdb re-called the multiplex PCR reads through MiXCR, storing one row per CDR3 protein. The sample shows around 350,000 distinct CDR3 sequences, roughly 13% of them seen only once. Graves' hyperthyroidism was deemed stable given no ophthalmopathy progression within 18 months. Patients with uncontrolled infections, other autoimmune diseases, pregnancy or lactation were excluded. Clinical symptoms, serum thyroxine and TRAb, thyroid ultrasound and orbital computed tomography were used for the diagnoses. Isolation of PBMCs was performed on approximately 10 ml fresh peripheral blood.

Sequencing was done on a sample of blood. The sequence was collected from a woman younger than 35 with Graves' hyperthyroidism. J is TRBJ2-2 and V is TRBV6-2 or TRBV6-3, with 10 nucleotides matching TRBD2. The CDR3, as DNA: TGTGCCAGCAGACCTAGCGGGAGTGGGGACACCGGGGAGCTGTTTTTT. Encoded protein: CASRPSGSGDTGELFF.